The T cell receptor beta chain under discussion was sequenced for a study of Ad26.COV2.S vaccination and SARS-CoV-2 variants. Background on the study: Participant was drawn from the COV1001 Ad26.COV2.S trial arm. Recipients of Ad26.COV2.S got it intramuscularly, once or twice 56 days apart.

V lost 0 bases, J lost 6 bases, and 16 bases lay in between. The CDR3 spans 16 residues. CDR1 and CDR2 (germline): SGDLS, YYNGEE. Regarding treatment: around 19 received Ad26.COV2.S at low or high dose, single or two shots; about 5 received placebo; per-sample allocation not given. Material that was analyzed had been drawn on day 63 after the first vaccine or placebo injection. Libraries were prepared by immunoSEQ multiplex PCR; TCRdb keeps only in-frame clonotypes and omits some of them. The profile shows roughly 320,000 clones, about 82% of them singletons. Study-level findings and limits: Placebo recipients and vaccine recipients were similar in non-spike TCR breadth.

Note on this clone: As yet, its antigen is unknown.

The sequence derives from a person aged 18-65 years who received the Ad26.COV2.S COVID-19 vaccine or a placebo. The sample here was peripheral blood, taken in a trial of Ad26.COV2.S vaccine versus placebo. This chain connects TRBV9 to TRBJ2-1; tentatively, D is TRBD1 or TRBD2 (5 bases each). The CDR3 loop reads CASSVGPGGGANEQFF. The CDR3 DNA reads TGTGCCAGCAGCGTAGGGCCAGGTGGGGGTGCCAATGAGCAGTTCTTC.